This is a list of T cell receptor beta chains from one sample in a study of T-cell reconstitution after alpha-beta-depleted transplantation in children. TCRdb re-called the PCR reads with MiXCR, one entry per CDR3 protein. The table shows about 200,000 distinct CDR3 sequences, with roughly 7% occurring only once. The input for sequencing was PBMCs, taken before TCRalphabeta/CD19-depleted stem cell transplant. The receptors stem from a boy between 2 and 10 years old with acute lymphoblastic leukemia, due to receive a stem cell transplant. CDR3s leave out the opening cysteine and the closing phenylalanine or tryptophan. Each record gives: J gene, V gene, CDR3 protein.

J gene: TRBJ2-6
V gene: TRBV28
CDR3 protein: ASSSYSGANVLT

J gene: TRBJ1-5
V gene: TRBV29-1
CDR3 protein: SVEEGTGGPNQPQH

J gene: TRBJ2-3
V gene: TRBV7-9
CDR3 protein: ASRVAESTDTQY

J gene: TRBJ2-7
V gene: TRBV9
CDR3 protein: ASSVDPQVSSYEQY

J gene: TRBJ2-2
V gene: TRBV19
CDR3 protein: ASKTQRLNTGELF

J gene: TRBJ1-5
V gene: TRBV24-1
CDR3 protein: ATGGQENQPQH

J gene: TRBJ2-1
V gene: TRBV28
CDR3 protein: ASRDLPGERNEQF

J gene: TRBJ2-5
V gene: TRBV28
CDR3 protein: ASTRRYQETQY

J gene: TRBJ2-7
V gene: TRBV3-1
CDR3 protein: ACSQRKDRAYEQY

J gene: TRBJ1-1
V gene: TRBV27
CDR3 protein: ASSWDESREEAF

J gene: TRBJ2-7
V gene: TRBV4-3
CDR3 protein: ASSQFNRDPTYEQY

J gene: TRBJ2-2
V gene: TRBV7-9
CDR3 protein: ASSSPRRANTGELF

J gene: TRBJ1-1
V gene: TRBV29-1
CDR3 protein: SGTGATEAF

J gene: TRBJ1-2
V gene: TRBV7-8
CDR3 protein: ASSLMATYGYT

J gene: TRBJ2-5
V gene: TRBV20-1
CDR3 protein: SARLVSGETQY

J gene: TRBJ1-5
V gene: TRBV7-9
CDR3 protein: ASSLSGNSNQPQH

J gene: TRBJ2-3
V gene: TRBV18
CDR3 protein: ASSPDGASGRVRTDTQY

J gene: TRBJ2-7
V gene: TRBV20-1
CDR3 protein: RKGNGLRREQY

J gene: TRBJ2-5
V gene: TRBV6-2/TRBV6-3
CDR3 protein: ASSYVRGGRETQY

J gene: TRBJ1-2
V gene: TRBV7-2
CDR3 protein: ASSLAEVGNSYGYT

J gene: TRBJ2-5
V gene: TRBV5-5
CDR3 protein: ASSFNREAQY

J gene: TRBJ2-3
V gene: TRBV12-3/TRBV12-4
CDR3 protein: ASSFLVSTDTQY

J gene: TRBJ2-1
V gene: TRBV20-1
CDR3 protein: SANRASSYNEQF

J gene: TRBJ2-1
V gene: TRBV7-9
CDR3 protein: ASSLAETSESYNEQF

J gene: TRBJ2-3
V gene: TRBV5-4
CDR3 protein: ASSAPGLAGTFTDTQY

J gene: TRBJ2-2
V gene: TRBV7-2
CDR3 protein: ASSLIYGELF

J gene: TRBJ2-7
V gene: TRBV28
CDR3 protein: ASSLPPPPYRDGISYEQY

J gene: TRBJ2-1
V gene: TRBV30
CDR3 protein: AWFPPLLSGNNNEQF

J gene: TRBJ2-7
V gene: TRBV5-1
CDR3 protein: ASSPRSPTYEQY

J gene: TRBJ2-7
V gene: TRBV7-2
CDR3 protein: ASSPGWDRGPYEQY

J gene: TRBJ2-7
V gene: TRBV6-2/TRBV6-3
CDR3 protein: ASIPHGGQGRYEQY

J gene: TRBJ2-4
V gene: TRBV7-9
CDR3 protein: ASSPQNIQY

J gene: TRBJ1-4
V gene: TRBV7-2
CDR3 protein: ASSLARQTNEKLF